This entry concerns a single TCR beta chain. Its antigen is unidentified. Original analysis: Because ImmunoSEQ provided only junction sequences with no quality scores, the filtering differed. Generated by immunoSEQ multiplex PCR, the TCRdb table keeps only in-frame clones and is missing some. The DNA gave D and trimming, while V, J and clone size come from that table. Of more than 2 million clones listed, roughly 95% are singletons. This entry is derived from a study of shared clonotypes between healthy human individuals. Looking at the study overall: The composition of the donors was a couple of women and a few men aged 18 to 49.

The naive CD8 subset, CD45RO-negative cells positively selected for CCR7, excluded terminally differentiated effector memory CD45RA+ cells. Overall study results and limits: A reduction in generation probabilities was seen for non-shared clonotypes relative to those shared by all four donors.

The CDR3 covers 16 residues. V was pared by 2 bases and J by 2 bases, with 15 bases between. CDR1 is ENHRY and CDR2 is SYGVKD in the germline V gene. This chain uses TRBV10-3 with TRBJ1-1; no firm D call. Sequencing was done on a sample of naive CD8+ T cells from PBMCs. The source of this sequence is a young man in good health. Some clones in this sample may be carry-over from other donors' samples. The CDR3 nucleotides are TGTGCCATCAGTGAGGGGGAGACCACTGGTAACACTGAAGCTTTCTTT. This sequence encodes CAISEGETTGNTEAFF.